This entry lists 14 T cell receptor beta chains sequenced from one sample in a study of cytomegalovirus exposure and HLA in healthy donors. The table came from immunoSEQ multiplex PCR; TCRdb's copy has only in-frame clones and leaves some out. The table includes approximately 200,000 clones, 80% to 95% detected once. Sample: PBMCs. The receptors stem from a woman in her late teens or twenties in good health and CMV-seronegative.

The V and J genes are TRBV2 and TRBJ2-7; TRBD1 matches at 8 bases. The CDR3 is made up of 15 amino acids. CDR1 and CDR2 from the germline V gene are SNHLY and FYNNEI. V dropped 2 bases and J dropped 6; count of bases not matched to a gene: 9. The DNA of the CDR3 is TGTGCCAGCAGTGAAAGCCAGGGGGCAATCTTCGAGCAGTACTTC. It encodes CASSESQGAIFEQYF.

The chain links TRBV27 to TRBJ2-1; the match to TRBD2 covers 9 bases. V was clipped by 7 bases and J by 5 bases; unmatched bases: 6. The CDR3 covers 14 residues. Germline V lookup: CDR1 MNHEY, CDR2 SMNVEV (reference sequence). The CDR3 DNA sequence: TGTGCCAGCATGGAGCGGGAGGCCCACAATGAGCAGTTCTTC. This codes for CASMEREAHNEQFF.

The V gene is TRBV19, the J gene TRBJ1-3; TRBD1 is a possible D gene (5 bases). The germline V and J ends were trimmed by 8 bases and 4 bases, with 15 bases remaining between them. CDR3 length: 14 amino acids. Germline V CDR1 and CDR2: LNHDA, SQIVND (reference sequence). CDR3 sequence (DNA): TGTGCCAGTTCATCCAGGGTTGGGGGAAACACCATATATTTT. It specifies CASSSRVGGNTIYF.

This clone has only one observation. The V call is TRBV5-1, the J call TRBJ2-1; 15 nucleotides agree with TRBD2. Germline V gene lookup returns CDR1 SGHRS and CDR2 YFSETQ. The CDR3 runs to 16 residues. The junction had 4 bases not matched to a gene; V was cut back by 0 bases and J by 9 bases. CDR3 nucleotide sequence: TGCGCCAGCAGCTTGGGGACTAGCGGGAGGGGAGGTGAGCAGTTCTTC. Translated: CASSLGTSGRGGEQFF.

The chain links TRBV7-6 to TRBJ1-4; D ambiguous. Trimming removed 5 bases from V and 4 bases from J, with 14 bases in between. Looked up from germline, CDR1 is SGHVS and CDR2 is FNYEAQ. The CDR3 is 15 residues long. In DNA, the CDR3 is TGTGCCAGCAGCCCGGCCCCTGGGCGTAATGAAAAACTGTTTTTT. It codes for CASSPAPGRNEKLFF.

The CDR3: CASSSLDRDYGYTF. CDR3 coding DNA: TGTGCCAGCAGTTCTTTGGACAGGGACTATGGCTACACCTTC. This chain connects TRBV6-5 to TRBJ1-2, with 8 nucleotides matching TRBD1. Germline V gene lookup returns CDR1 MNHEY and CDR2 SVGAGI. V was clipped by 4 bases and J by 3 bases; unmatched bases: 4. The CDR3 contains 14 residues.

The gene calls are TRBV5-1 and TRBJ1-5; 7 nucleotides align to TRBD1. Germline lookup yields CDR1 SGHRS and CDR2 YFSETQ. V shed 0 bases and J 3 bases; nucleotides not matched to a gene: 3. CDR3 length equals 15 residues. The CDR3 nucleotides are TGCGCCAGCAGCTTGGGAGGGACAGACAATCAGCCCCAGCATTTT. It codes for CASSLGGTDNQPQHF. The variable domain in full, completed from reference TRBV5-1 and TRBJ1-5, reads KAGVTQTPRYLIKTRGQQVTLSCSPISGHRSVSWYQQTPGQGLQFLFEYFSETQRNKGNFPGRFSGRQFSNSRSEMNVSTLELGDSALYLCASSLGGTDNQPQHFGDGTRLSIL.

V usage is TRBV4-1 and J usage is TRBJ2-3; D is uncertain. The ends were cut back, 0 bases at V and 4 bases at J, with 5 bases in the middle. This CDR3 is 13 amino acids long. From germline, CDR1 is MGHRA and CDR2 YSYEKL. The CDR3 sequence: CASSQDGSDTQYF. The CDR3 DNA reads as TGCGCCAGCAGCCAAGACGGGTCAGATACGCAGTATTTT.

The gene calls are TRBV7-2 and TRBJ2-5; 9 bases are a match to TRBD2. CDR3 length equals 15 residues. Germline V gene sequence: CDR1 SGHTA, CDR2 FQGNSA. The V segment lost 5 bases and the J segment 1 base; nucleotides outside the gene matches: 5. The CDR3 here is CASSPETSGQETQYF. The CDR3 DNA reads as TGTGCCAGCAGCCCGGAGACTAGCGGCCAAGAGACCCAGTACTTC.

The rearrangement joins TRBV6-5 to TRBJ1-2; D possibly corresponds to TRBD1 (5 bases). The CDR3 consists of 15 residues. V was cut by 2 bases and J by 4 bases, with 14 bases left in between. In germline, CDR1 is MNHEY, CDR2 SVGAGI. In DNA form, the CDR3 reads TGTGCCAGCAGTTACATGGGGGGGGACGTCTATGGCTACACCTTC. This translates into CASSYMGGDVYGYTF.

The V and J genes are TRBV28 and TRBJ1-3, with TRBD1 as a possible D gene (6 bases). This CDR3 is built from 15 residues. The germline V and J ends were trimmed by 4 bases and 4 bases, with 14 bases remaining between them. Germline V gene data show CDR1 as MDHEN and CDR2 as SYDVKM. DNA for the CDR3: TGTGCCAGCAGTTCCGCCAGGGACACAGGAAACACCATATATTTT. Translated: CASSSARDTGNTIYF.

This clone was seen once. This chain's CDR3 is CASARSAPEAFF. The CDR3, as DNA: TGTGCCAGTGCCCGGAGCGCACCTGAAGCTTTCTTT. This rearrangement joins TRBV19 to TRBJ1-1; D unresolved. Germline loops: CDR1 LNHDA, CDR2 SQIVND (reference sequence). The V and J ends lost 8 bases and 6 bases respectively, with 13 bases between them. The CDR3 consists of 12 residues.

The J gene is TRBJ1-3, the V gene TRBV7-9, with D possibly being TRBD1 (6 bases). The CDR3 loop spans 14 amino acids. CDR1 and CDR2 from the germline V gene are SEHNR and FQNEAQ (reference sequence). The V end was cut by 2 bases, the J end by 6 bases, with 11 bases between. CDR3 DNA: TGTGCCAGCAGCTTATCAGGGGTCGAAAACACCATATATTTT. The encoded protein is CASSLSGVENTIYF.

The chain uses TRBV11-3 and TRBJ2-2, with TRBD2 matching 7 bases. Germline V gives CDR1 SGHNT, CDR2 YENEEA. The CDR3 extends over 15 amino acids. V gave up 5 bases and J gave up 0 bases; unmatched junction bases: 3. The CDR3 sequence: CASSPSGTNTGELFF. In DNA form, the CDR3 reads TGTGCCAGCAGCCCTAGCGGAACGAACACCGGGGAGCTGTTTTTT.